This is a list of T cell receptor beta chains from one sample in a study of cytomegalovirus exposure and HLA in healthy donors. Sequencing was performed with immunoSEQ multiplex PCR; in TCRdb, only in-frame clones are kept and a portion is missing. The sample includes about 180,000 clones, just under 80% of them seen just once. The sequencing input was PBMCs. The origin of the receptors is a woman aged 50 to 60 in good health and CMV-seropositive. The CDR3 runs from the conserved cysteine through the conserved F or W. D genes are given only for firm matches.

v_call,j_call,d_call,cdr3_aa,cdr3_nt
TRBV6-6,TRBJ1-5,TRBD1,CASAVREGAWQPQHF,TGTGCCAGCGCGGTGCGTGAGGGGGCCTGGCAGCCCCAGCATTTT
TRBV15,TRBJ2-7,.,CATSRERILSYEQYF,TGTGCCACCAGCAGAGAGCGGATCTTAAGCTACGAGCAGTACTTC
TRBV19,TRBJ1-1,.,CATQDRKGTEAFF,TGTGCCACCCAGGACAGAAAAGGCACTGAAGCTTTCTTT
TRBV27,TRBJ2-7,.,CASSFSGASYEQYF,TGTGCCAGCAGTTTCTCAGGGGCCTCATACGAGCAGTACTTC
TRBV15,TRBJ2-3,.,CATSRGGSTDTQYF,TGTGCCACCAGCAGAGGGGGCAGCACAGATACGCAGTATTTT
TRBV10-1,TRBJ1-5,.,CASSTGSNQPQHF,TGCGCCAGCAGTACAGGGAGCAATCAGCCCCAGCATTTT
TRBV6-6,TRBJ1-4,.,CASSYEGVEKLFF,TGTGCCAGCAGTTACGAGGGAGTTGAAAAACTGTTTTTT
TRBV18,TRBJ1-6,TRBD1,CASSPGQPYPALHF,TGTGCCAGCTCACCGGGACAGCCTTACCCGGCCCTCCACTTT
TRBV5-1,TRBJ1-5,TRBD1,CASSGAPGQNQPQHF,TGCGCCAGCAGCGGGGCACCGGGACAGAATCAGCCCCAGCATTTT
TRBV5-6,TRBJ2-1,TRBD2,CASSFRGGGYNEQFF,TGTGCCAGCAGCTTCCGGGGGGGCGGGTACAATGAGCAGTTCTTC
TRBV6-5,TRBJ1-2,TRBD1,CASSSGQGSYTF,TGTGCCAGCAGTTCGGGACAGGGGAGCTACACCTTC
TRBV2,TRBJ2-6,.,CASSGQSSGANVLTF,TGTGCCAGCAGCGGACAGAGCTCTGGGGCCAACGTCCTGACTTTC
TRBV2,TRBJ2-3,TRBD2,CASSEESGGTTRATDTQYF,TGTGCCAGCAGTGAAGAGAGCGGGGGAACGACTAGGGCCACAGATACGCAGTATTTT
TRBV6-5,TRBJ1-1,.,CATSYWNTEAFF,TGTGCCACCTCTTACTGGAACACTGAAGCTTTCTTT
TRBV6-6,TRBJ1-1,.,CASSYFVQATEAFF,TGTGCCAGCAGTTACTTCGTCCAGGCGACTGAAGCTTTCTTT
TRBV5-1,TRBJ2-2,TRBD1,CASSPRTGTATGELFF,TGCGCCAGCAGCCCGCGGACAGGGACTGCCACCGGGGAGCTGTTTTTT
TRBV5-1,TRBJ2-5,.,CASSSGQPQETQYF,TGCGCCAGCAGCTCCGGACAGCCCCAAGAGACCCAGTACTTC
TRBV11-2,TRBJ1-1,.,CASSLDTRNTEAFF,TGTGCCAGCAGCTTAGATACAAGGAACACTGAAGCTTTCTTT
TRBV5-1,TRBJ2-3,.,CASRVTWGGPDTQYF,TGCGCCAGCAGGGTGACCTGGGGCGGACCTGATACGCAGTATTTT
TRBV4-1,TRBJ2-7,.,CASSLLPGVARGEQYF,TGCGCCAGCAGCCTCCTCCCAGGGGTGGCTCGGGGCGAGCAGTACTTC
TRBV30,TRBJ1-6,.,CAWRTGSSYNSPLHF,TGTGCCTGGAGGACAGGCTCGTCCTATAATTCACCCCTCCACTTT
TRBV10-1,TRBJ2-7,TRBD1,CASSHRDSFYEQYF,TGCGCCAGCAGTCACCGGGACAGCTTCTACGAGCAGTACTTC
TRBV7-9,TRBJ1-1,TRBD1,CASSLVRGANTEAFF,TGTGCCAGCAGCTTAGTCAGGGGGGCGAACACTGAAGCTTTCTTT
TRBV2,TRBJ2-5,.,CASSPRGSGQETQYF,TGTGCCAGCAGTCCCCGGGGAAGCGGCCAAGAGACCCAGTACTTC
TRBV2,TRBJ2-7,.,CASRLFSVGTSGEQYF,TGTGCCAGCAGGTTGTTTTCCGTTGGGACATCCGGCGAGCAGTACTTC
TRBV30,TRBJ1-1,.,CAWSVSRNTEAFF,TGTGCCTGGAGTGTATCTAGGAACACTGAAGCTTTCTTT
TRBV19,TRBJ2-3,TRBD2,CASSAGNTDTQYF,TGTGCCAGTTCAGCGGGGAACACAGATACGCAGTATTTT
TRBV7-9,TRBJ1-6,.,CASSLAGAGSPLHF,TGTGCCAGCAGCTTAGCTGGGGCTGGATCACCCCTCCACTTT
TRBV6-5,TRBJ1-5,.,CASRDTGSPNQPQHF,TGTGCCAGCAGGGATACAGGTAGTCCAAATCAGCCCCAGCATTTT